This note documents a single T cell receptor (beta chain) sequence. Its specificity is not known. Using immunoSEQ multiplex PCR, the repertoire was profiled, and TCRdb retains in-frame clones only, with some absent. This table has about 25,000 clones, approximately 93% appearing once. The memory T cells were sequenced right after ex vivo isolation, without culture. This specimen belongs to a study of CD4 T cell repertoires in COVID-19. Regarding the study as a whole: In SARS-CoV and/or HKU1 spike cultures, between 7 and 25% of SARS-CoV-2 clonotypes reappeared.

CDR3 length: 17 amino acids. With V trimmed by 6 bases and J by 7 bases, 13 bases remained unmatched. Germline loops: CDR1 ENHRY, CDR2 SYGVKD. The sequence came from a human donor who had COVID-19. The sample here was circulating follicular helper CD4+ T cells (cTfh) from blood, taken before the COVID-19 pandemic. The chain uses TRBV10-3 and TRBJ2-2, with TRBD1 matching over 11 bases. The CDR3 DNA follows: TGTGCCATCAGCCCTGTACGACTCGGGACAGGGGGCGGGGAGCTGTTTTTT. This translates into CAISPVRLGTGGGELFF.